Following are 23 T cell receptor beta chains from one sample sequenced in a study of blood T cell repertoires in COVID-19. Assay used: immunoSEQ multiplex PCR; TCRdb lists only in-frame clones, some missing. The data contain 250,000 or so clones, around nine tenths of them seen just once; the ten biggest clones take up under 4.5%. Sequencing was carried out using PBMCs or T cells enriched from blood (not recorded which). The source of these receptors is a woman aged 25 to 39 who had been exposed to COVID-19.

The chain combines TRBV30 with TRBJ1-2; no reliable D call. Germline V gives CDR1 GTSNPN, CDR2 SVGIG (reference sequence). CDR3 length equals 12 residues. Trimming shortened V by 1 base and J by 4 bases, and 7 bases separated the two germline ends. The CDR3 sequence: CAWSGRIYGYTF. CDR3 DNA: TGTGCCTGGAGTGGGAGAATCTATGGCTACACCTTC.

CDR3 DNA: TGTGCCAGCAGTCTACTAGCCGGGGGGGGTGGCTACACCTTC. Translating it yields CASSLLAGGGGYTF. The chain is built from TRBV27 and TRBJ1-2; D might be TRBD1 (5 bases). This CDR3 contains 14 residues. Germline V gene sequence: CDR1 MNHEY, CDR2 SMNVEV (reference sequence). With 5 bases removed from V and 7 bases from J, the gap between germline ends came to 17 bases.

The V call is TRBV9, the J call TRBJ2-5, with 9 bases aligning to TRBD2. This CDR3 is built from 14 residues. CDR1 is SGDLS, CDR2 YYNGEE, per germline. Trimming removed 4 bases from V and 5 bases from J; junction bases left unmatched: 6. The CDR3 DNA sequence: TGTGCCAGCAGCCCGGGACTAGCTGATGAGACCCAGTACTTC. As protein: CASSPGLADETQYF.

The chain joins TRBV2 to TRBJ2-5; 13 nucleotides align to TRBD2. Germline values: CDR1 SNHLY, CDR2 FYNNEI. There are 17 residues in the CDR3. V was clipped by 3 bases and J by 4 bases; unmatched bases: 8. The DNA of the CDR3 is TGTGCCAGCAGTGATTCGGGACTAGCGGGAAGAGGAGAGACCCAGTACTTC. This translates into CASSDSGLAGRGETQYF.

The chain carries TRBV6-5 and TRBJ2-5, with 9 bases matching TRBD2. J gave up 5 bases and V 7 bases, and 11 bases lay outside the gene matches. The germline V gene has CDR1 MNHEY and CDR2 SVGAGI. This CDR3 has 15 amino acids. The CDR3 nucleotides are TGTGCCAGCACATCGGCTAGCGGGATAACGGAGACCCAGTACTTC. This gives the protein CASTSASGITETQYF.

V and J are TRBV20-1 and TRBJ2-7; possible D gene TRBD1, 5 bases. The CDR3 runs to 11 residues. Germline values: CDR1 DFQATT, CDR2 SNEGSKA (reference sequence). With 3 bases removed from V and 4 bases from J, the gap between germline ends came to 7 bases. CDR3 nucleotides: TGCAGTGCTAGGGACATGTACGAGCAGTACTTC. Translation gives CSARDMYEQYF.

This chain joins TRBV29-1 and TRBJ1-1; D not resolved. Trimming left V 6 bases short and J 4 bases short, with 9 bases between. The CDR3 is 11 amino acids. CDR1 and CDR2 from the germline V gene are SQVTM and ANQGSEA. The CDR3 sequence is CSVEVSTEAFF. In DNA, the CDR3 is TGCAGCGTGGAGGTCTCCACTGAAGCTTTCTTT.

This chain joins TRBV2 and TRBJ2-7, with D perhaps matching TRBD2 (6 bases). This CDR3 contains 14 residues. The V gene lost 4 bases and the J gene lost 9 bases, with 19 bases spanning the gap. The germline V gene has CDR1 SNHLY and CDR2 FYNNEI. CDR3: CASSVQRSYGGQYF. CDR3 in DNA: TGTGCCAGCAGTGTTCAGCGGAGCTACGGGGGGCAGTACTTC.

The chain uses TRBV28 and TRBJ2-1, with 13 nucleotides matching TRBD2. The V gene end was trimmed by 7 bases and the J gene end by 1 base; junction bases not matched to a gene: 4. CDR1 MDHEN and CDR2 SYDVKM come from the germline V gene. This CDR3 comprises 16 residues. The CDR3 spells CASNPLAGGSYNEQFF. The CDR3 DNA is TGTGCCAGCAACCCACTAGCGGGAGGGTCCTACAATGAGCAGTTCTTC.

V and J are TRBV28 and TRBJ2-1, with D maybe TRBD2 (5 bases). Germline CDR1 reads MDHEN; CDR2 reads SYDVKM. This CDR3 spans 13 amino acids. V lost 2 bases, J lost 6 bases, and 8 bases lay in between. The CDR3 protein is CASSLITSNEQFF. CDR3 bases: TGTGCCAGCAGTTTAATAACTAGCAATGAGCAGTTCTTC.

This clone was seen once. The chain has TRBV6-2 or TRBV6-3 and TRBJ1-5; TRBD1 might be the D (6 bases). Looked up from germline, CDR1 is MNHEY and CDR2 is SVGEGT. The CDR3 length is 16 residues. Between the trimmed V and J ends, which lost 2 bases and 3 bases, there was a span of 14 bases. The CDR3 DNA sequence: TGTGCCAGCAGTTACCCGCAGGGGAGGGTCAATCAGCCCCAGCATTTT. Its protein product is CASSYPQGRVNQPQHF.

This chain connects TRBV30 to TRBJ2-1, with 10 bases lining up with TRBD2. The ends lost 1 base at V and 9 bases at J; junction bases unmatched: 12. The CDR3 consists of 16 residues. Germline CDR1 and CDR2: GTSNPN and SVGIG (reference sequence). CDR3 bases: TGTGCCTGGAGTGCCCGGGTTGCTAGCGGGAGAGGTGAGCAGTTCTTC. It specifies CAWSARVASGRGEQFF.

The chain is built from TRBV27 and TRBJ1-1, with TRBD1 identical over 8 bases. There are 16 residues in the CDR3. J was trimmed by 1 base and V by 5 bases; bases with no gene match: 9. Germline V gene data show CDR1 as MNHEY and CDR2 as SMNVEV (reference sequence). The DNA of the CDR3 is TGTGCCAGCAGTCAACAGGGGGTGGATTCGAACACTGAAGCTTTCTTT. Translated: CASSQQGVDSNTEAFF.

The CDR3 coding sequence is TGCGCCAGCAGTGACGGGTATGAGCAGTTCTTC. Translation gives CASSDGYEQFF. This rearrangement joins TRBV10-2 to TRBJ2-1; no firm D call. The V gene lost 3 bases and the J gene lost 8 bases, with 5 bases spanning the gap. Germline lookup yields CDR1 WSHSY and CDR2 SAAADI. This CDR3 has 11 residues.

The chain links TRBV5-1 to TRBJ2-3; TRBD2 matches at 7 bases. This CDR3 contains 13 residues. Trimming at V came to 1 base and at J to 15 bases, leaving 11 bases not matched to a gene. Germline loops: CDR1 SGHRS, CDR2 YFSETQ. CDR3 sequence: CASSLPEGGRLYF. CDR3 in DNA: TGCGCCAGCAGCTTGCCGGAAGGCGGGAGACTTTATTTT. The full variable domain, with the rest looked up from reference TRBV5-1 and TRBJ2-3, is KAGVTQTPRYLIKTRGQQVTLSCSPISGHRSVSWYQQTPGQGLQFLFEYFSETQRNKGNFPGRFSGRQFSNSRSEMNVSTLELGDSALYLCASSLPEGGRLYFGPGTRLTVL.

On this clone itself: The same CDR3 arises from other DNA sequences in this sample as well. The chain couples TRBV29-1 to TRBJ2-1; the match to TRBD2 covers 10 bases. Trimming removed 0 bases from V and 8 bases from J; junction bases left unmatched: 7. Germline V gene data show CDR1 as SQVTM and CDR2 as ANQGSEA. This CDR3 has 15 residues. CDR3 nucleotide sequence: TGCAGCGTTGAAGATCCAGCGGGAGGGCCGTATGAGCAGTTCTTC. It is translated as CSVEDPAGGPYEQFF.

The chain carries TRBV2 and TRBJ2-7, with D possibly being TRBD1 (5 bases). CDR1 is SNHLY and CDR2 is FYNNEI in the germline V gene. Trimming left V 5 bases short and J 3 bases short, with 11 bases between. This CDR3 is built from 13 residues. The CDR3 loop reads CASSPLTVYEQYF. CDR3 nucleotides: TGTGCCAGCAGTCCACTGACAGTCTACGAGCAGTACTTC.

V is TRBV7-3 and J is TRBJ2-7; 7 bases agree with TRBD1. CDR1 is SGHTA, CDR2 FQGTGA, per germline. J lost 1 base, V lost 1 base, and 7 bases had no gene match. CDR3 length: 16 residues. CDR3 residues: CASSLKGQISSYEQYF. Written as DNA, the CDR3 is TGTGCCAGCAGCTTAAAGGGACAGATATCTTCCTACGAGCAGTACTTC.

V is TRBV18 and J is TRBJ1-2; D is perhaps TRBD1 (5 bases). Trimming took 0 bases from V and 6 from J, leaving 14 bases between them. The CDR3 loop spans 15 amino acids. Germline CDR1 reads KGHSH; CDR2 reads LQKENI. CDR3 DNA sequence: TGTGCCAGCTCACCACCCCTGGCCAGGGAAAATGGCTACACCTTC. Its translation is CASSPPLARENGYTF.

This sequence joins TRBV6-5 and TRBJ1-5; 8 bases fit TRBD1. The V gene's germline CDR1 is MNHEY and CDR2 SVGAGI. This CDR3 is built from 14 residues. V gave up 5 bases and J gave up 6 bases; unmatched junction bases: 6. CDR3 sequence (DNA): TGTGCCAGCAGTATGACAGGGGTTGGTCAGCCCCAGCATTTT. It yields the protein CASSMTGVGQPQHF.

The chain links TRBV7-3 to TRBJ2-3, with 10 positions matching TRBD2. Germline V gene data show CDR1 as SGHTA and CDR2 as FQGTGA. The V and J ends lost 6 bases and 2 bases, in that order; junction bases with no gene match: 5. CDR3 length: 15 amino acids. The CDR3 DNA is TGTGCCAGCAGATCAAGCGGGAGGGACACAGATACGCAGTATTTT. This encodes CASRSSGRDTDTQYF.

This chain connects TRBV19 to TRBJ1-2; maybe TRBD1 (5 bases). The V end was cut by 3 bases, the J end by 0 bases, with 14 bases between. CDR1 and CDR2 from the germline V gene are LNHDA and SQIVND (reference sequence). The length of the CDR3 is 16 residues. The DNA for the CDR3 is TGTGCCAGTAGTATGGTACGACAGAAAGCTAACTATGGCTACACCTTC. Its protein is CASSMVRQKANYGYTF.

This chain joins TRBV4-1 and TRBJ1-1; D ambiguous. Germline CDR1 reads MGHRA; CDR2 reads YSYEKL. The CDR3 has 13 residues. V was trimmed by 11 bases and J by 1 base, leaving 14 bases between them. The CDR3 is CASERRPNTEAFF. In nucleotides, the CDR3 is TGCGCCTCAGAGAGGCGGCCGAACACTGAAGCTTTCTTT.